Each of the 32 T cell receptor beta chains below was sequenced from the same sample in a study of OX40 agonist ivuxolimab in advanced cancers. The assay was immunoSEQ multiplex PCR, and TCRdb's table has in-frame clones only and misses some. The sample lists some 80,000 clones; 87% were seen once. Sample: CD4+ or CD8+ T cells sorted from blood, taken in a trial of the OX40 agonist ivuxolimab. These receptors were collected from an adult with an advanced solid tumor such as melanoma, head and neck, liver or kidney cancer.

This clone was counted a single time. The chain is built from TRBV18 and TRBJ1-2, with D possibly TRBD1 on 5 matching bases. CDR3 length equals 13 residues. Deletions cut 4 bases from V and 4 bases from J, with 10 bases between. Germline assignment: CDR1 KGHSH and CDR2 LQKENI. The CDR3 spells CASSRDSAYGYTF. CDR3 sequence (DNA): TGTGCCAGCTCACGAGACAGCGCCTATGGCTACACCTTC.

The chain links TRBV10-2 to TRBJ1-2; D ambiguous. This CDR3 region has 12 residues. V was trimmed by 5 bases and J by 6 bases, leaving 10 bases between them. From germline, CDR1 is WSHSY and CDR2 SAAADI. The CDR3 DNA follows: TGCGCCAGCAGTAACCCACCCCATGGCTACACCTTC. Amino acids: CASSNPPHGYTF.

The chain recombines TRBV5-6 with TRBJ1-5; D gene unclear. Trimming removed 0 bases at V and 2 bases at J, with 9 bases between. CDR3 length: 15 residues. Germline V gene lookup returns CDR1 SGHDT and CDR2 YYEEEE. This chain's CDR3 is CASSLGAVGNQPQHF. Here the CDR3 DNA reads TGTGCCAGCAGCTTGGGGGCAGTGGGCAATCAGCCCCAGCATTTT.

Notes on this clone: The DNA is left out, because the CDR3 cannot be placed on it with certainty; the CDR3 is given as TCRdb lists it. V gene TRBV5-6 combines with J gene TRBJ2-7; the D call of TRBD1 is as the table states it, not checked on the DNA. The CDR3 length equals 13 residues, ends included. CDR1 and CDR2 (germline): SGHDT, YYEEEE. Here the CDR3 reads CASSLVVATGADF.

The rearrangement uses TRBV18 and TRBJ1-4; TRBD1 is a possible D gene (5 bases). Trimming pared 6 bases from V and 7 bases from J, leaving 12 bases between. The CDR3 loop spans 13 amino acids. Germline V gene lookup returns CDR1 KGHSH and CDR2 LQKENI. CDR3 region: CASSPGTGEKLFF. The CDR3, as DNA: TGTGCCAGCTCCCCCGGGACGGGTGAAAAACTGTTTTTT.

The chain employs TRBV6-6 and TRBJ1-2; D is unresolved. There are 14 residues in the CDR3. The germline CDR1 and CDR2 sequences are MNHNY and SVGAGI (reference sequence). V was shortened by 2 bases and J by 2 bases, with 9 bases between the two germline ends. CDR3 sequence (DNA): TGTGCCAGCAGTTACAGGGTTCAAAACTATGGCTACACCTTC. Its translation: CASSYRVQNYGYTF.

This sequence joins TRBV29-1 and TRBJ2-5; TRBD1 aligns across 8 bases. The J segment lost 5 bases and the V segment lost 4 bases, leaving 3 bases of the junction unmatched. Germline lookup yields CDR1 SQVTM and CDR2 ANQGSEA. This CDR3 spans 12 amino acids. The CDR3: CSVGQGWETQYF. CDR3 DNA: TGCAGCGTTGGACAGGGGTGGGAGACCCAGTACTTC.

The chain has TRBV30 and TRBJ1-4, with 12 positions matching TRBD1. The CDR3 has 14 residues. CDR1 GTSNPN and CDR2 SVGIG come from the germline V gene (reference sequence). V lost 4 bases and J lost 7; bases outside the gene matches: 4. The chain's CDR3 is CAWNRDRGREKLFF. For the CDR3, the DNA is TGTGCCTGGAACCGGGACAGGGGGCGTGAAAAACTGTTTTTT.

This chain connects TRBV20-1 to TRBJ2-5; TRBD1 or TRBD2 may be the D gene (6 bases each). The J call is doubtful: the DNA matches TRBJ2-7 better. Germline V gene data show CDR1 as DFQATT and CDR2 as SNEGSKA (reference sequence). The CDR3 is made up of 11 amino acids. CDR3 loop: CSAWGAVEQYF. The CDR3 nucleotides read TGCAGTGCTTGGGGGGCTGTCGAGCAGTACTTC.

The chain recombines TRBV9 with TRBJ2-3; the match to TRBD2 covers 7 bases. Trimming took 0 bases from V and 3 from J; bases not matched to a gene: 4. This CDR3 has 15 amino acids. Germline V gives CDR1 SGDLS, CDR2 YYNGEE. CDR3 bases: TGTGCCAGCAGCGTAGGAGGTAGCGGGACAGATACGCAGTATTTT. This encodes CASSVGGSGTDTQYF.

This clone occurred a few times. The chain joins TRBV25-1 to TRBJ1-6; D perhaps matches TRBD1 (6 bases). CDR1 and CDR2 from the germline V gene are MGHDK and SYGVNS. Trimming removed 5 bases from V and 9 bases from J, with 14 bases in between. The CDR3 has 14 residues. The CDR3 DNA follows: TGTGCCAGCAGTCCCAGGGGAGTAAGTTCACCCCTCCACTTT. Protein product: CASSPRGVSSPLHF.

CDR3 sequence reads: CASSLRLPNYGYTF. DNA for the CDR3: TGCGCCAGCAGCTTGAGACTACCTAACTATGGCTACACCTTC. The J gene is TRBJ1-2, the V gene TRBV5-1; the D is unclear. CDR3 size: 14 residues. Germline CDR1 SGHRS, CDR2 YFSETQ. V gave up 1 base and J gave up 0 bases, with 7 bases separating them.

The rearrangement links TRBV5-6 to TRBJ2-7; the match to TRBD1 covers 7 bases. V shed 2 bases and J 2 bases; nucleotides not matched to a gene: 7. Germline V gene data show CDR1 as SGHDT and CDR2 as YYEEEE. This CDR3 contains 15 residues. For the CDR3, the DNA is TGTGCCAGCAGCTTAGGGGACAGAACTACCTACGAGCAGTACTTC. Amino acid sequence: CASSLGDRTTYEQYF.

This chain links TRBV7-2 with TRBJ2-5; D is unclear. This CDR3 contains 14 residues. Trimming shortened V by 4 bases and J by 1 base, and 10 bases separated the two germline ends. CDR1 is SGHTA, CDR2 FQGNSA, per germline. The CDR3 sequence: CASSSEKRQETQYF. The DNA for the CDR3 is TGTGCCAGCAGCTCCGAAAAGCGCCAAGAGACCCAGTACTTC.

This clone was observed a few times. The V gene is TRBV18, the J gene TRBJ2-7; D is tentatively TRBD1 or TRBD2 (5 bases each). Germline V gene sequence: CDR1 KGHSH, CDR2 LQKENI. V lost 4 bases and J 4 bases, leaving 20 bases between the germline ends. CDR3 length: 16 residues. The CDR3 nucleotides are TGTGCCAGCTCACGACAAGGGGCGGGTTACAGGTACGAGCAGTACTTC. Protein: CASSRQGAGYRYEQYF.

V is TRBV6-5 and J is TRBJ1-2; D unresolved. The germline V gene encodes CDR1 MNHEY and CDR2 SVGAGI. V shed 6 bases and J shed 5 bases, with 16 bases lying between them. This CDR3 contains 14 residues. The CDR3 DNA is TGTGCCAGCAGCCGTAGCGGCGGGCAGTATGGCTACACCTTC. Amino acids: CASSRSGGQYGYTF.

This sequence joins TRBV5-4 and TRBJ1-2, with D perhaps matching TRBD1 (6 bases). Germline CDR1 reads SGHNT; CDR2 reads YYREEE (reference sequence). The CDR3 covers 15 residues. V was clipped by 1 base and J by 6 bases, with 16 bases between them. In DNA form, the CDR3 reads TGTGCCAGCAGCTTGAGGGGGGGCTTGAGGGATGGCTACACCTTC. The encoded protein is CASSLRGGLRDGYTF.

CDR3: CASSRGTGNNEKLFF. CDR3 DNA sequence: TGTGCCAGTAGTCGAGGGACGGGCAATAATGAAAAACTGTTTTTT. The rearrangement uses TRBV19 and TRBJ1-4; D is possibly TRBD1 (5 bases). Germline CDR1 and CDR2: LNHDA and SQIVND (reference sequence). This CDR3 region has 15 residues. V lost 5 bases and J 4 bases, leaving 14 bases between the germline ends.

CDR3 region: CARDGRGFNYGYTF. The CDR3 DNA sequence: TGTGCCCGAGACGGGCGGGGCTTCAACTATGGCTACACCTTC. J is TRBJ1-2 and V is TRBV30; D possibly corresponds to TRBD1 (5 bases). Germline V gives CDR1 GTSNPN, CDR2 SVGIG (reference sequence). The CDR3 is made up of 14 amino acids. V was cut by 8 bases and J by 2 bases, with 18 bases left in between. Filled out from reference TRBV30 and TRBJ1-2, the complete variable domain reads SQTIHQWPATLVQPVGSPLSLECTVEGTSNPNLYWYRQAAGRGLQLLFYSVGIGQISSEVPQNLSASRPQDRQFILSSKKLLLSDSGFYLCARDGRGFNYGYTFGSGTRLTVV.

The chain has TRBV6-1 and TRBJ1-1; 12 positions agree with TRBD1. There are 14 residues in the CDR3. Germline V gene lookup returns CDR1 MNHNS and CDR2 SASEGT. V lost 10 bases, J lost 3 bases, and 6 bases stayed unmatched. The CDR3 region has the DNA TGTGCCACCAGGGACAGGGGGCGCGACACTGAAGCTTTCTTT. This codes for CATRDRGRDTEAFF.

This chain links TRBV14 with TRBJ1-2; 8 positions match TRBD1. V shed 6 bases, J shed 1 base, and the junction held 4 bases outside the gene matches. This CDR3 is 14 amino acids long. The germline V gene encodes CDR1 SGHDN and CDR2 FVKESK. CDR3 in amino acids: CASSRTGYNYGYTF. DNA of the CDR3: TGTGCCAGCAGTCGGACAGGGTATAACTATGGCTACACCTTC.

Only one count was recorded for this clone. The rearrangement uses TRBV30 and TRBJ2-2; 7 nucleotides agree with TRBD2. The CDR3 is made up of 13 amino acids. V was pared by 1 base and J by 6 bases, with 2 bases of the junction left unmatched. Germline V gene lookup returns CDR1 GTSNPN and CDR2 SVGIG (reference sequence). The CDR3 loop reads CAWSGLAAGELFF. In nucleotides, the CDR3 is TGTGCCTGGAGTGGACTAGCCGCCGGGGAGCTGTTTTTT.

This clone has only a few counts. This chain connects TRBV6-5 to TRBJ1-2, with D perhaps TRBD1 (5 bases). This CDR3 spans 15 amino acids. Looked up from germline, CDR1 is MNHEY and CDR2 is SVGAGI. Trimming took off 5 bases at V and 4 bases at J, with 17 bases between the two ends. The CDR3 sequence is CASSGYSGTIYGYTF. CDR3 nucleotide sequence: TGTGCCAGCAGTGGTTATTCCGGGACGATCTATGGCTACACCTTC.

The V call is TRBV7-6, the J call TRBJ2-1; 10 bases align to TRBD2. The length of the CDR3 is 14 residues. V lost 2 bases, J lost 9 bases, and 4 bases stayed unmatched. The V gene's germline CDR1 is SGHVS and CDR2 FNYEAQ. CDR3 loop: CASSLLSGGGEQFF. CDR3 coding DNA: TGTGCCAGCAGCTTACTCAGCGGGGGGGGTGAGCAGTTCTTC.

Written as DNA, the CDR3 is TGCGCCAGCAGCTTGGGGGGACAGGGTAACTATGGCTACACCTTC. This gives the protein CASSLGGQGNYGYTF. V gene TRBV5-1 combines with J gene TRBJ1-2; TRBD1 agrees at 9 bases. Germline CDR1 and CDR2: SGHRS and YFSETQ. The junction had 1 base not matched to a gene; V was cut back by 0 bases and J by 1 base. CDR3 size: 15 residues.

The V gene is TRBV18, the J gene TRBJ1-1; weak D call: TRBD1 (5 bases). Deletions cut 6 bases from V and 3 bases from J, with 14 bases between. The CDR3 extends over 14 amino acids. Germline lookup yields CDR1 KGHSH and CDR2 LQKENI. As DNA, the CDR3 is TGTGCCAGCTCCTGGGGCCCTACGGACACTGAAGCTTTCTTT. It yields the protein CASSWGPTDTEAFF.

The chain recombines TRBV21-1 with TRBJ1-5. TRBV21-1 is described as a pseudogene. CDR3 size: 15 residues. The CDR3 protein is CASSKARGANQPQHF. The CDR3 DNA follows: TGTGCCAGCAGCAAAGCGCGGGGGGCCAATCAGCCCCAGCATTTT.

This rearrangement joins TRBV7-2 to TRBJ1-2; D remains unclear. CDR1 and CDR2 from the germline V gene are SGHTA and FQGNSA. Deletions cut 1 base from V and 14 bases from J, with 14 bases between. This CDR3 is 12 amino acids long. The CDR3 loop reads CASSLGMLSPTF. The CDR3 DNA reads TGTGCCAGCAGCTTAGGAATGCTATCCCCGACCTTC.

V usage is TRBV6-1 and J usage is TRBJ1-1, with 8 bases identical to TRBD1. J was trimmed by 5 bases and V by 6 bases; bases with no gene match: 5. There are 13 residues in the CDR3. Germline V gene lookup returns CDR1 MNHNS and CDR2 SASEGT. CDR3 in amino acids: CASRRTGRTEAFF. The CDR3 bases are TGTGCCAGCAGGCGGACAGGGAGGACTGAAGCTTTCTTT.

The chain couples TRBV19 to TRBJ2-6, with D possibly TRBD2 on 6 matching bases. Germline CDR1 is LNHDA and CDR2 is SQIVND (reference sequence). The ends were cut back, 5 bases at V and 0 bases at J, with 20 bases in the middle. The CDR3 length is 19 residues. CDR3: CASSRQPGLEGSGANVLTF. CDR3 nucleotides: TGTGCCAGTAGTCGTCAACCGGGACTGGAGGGCTCTGGGGCCAACGTCCTGACTTTC. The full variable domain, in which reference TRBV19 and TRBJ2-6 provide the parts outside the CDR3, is DGGITQSPKYLFRKEGQNVTLSCEQNLNHDAMYWYRQDPGQGLRLIYYSQIVNDFQKGDIAEGYSVSREKKESFPLTVTSAQKNPTAFYLCASSRQPGLEGSGANVLTFGAGSRLTVL.

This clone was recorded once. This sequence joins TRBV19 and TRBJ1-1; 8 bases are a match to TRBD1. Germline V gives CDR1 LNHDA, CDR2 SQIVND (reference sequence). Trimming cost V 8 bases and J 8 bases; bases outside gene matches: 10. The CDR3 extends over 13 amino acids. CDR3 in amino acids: CASRLNRDREAFF. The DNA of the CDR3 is TGTGCCAGTCGCTTAAACCGGGACAGGGAAGCTTTCTTT.

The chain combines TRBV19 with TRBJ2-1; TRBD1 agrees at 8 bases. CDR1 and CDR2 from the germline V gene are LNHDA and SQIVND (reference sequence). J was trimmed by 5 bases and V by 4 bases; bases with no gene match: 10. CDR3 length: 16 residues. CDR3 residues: CASSTNIGQGHNEQFF. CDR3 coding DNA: TGTGCCAGTAGTACAAACATCGGACAGGGACACAATGAGCAGTTCTTC.